This T cell receptor (beta chain) comes out of a study of cytomegalovirus exposure and HLA in healthy donors. The CDR3 extends over 18 amino acids. Trimming took 0 bases from V and 2 from J; bases not matched to a gene: 12. Germline lookup yields CDR1 LNHNV and CDR2 YYDKDF (reference sequence). General study results and limits: A link between a missense DCLRE1C variant and TCR beta V- and J-gene trimming emerged from a later analysis. Sequencing probably produced one cluster of sequence variants that were highly shared. It was in a later analysis that TCR association rates were seen to vary by HLA locus, highest for DRB1 and lowest for HLA-C.

A remark on this clone: Its antigen is undetermined.

It was with 60 Vbeta and 13 Jbeta primers that the PCR ran. Profiling relied on immunoSEQ multiplex PCR, and the TCRdb table lists in-frame clones only, not all of them. The table includes fewer than 150,000 clones, 80% detected once. The chain is built from TRBV15 and TRBJ2-5, with TRBD2 matching over 7 bases. The sequence was obtained from a man aged 25-45 years in good health. Sequencing was done on a sample of PBMCs. The CDR3 reads CATSRDPPRLAEQETQYF. DNA of the CDR3: TGTGCCACCAGCAGAGATCCGCCCCGACTAGCAGAGCAAGAGACCCAGTACTTC.